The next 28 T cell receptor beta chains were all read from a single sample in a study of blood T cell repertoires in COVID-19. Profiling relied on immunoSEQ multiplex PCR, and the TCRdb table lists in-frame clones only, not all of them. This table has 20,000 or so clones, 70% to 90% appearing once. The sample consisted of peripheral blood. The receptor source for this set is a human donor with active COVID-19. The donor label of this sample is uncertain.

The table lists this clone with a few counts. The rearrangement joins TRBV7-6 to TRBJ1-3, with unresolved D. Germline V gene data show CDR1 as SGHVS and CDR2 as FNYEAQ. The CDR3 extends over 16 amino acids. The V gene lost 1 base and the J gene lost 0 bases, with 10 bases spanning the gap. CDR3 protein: CASSLVGRNSGNTIYF. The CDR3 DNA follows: TGTGCCAGCAGCTTAGTGGGCCGAAACTCTGGAAACACCATATATTTT. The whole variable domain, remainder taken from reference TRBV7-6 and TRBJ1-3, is GAGVSQSPRYKVTKRGQDVALRCDPISGHVSLYWYRQALGQGPEFLTYFNYEAQQDKSGLPNDRFSAERPEGSISTLTIQRTEQRDSAMYRCASSLVGRNSGNTIYFGEGSWLTVV.

The CDR3 here is CSVRGGTGDTDTQYF. The CDR3 nucleotides read TGCAGCGTTCGGGGGGGGACAGGGGACACAGATACGCAGTATTTT. The chain recombines TRBV29-1 with TRBJ2-3, with TRBD1 matching over 10 bases. This CDR3 is built from 15 residues. The V gene end was trimmed by 5 bases and the J gene end by 2 bases; junction bases not matched to a gene: 7. Germline V gene lookup returns CDR1 SQVTM and CDR2 ANQGSEA.

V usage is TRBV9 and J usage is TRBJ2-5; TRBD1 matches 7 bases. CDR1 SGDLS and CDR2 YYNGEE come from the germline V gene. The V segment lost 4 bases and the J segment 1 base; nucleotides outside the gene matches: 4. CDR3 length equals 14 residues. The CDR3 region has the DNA TGTGCCAGCAGCCCCGGGACAGCCCAAGAGACCCAGTACTTC. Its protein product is CASSPGTAQETQYF.

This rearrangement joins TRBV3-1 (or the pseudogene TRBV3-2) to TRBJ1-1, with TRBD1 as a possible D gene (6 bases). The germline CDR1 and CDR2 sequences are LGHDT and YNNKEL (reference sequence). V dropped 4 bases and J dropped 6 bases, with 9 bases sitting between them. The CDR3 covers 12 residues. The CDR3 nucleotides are TGTGCCAGCAGCCCCGGGACACCTGAAGCTTTCTTT. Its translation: CASSPGTPEAFF.

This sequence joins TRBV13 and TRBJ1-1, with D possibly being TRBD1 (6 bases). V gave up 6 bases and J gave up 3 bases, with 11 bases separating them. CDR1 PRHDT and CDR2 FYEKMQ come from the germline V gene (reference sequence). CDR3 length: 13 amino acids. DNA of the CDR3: TGTGCCAGCAGTACAGGGCGCGACACTGAAGCTTTCTTT. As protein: CASSTGRDTEAFF.

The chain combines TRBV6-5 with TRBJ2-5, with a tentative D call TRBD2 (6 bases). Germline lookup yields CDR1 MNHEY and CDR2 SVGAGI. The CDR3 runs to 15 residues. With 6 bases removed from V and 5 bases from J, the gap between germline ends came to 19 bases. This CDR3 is CASSKSRAGKETQYF. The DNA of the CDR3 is TGTGCCAGCAGCAAGTCCAGGGCGGGGAAGGAGACCCAGTACTTC.

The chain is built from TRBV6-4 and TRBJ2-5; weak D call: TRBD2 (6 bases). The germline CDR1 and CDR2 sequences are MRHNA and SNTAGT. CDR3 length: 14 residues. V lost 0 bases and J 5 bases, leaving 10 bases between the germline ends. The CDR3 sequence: CASSDSEGFETQYF. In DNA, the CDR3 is TGTGCCAGCAGTGACTCGGAGGGTTTCGAGACCCAGTACTTC.

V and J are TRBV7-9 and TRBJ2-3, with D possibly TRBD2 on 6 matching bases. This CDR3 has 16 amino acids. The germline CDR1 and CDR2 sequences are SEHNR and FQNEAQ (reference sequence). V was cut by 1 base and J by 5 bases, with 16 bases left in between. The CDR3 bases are TGTGCCAGCAGCTTAGACCCCGGGACTTCGGGAGATACGCAGTATTTT. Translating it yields CASSLDPGTSGDTQYF.

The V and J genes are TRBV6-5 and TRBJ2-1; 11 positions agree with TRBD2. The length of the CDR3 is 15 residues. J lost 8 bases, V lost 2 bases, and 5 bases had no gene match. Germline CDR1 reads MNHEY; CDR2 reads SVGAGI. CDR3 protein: CASSYGTSGYYEQFF. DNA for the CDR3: TGTGCCAGCAGTTACGGGACTAGCGGTTACTATGAGCAGTTCTTC.

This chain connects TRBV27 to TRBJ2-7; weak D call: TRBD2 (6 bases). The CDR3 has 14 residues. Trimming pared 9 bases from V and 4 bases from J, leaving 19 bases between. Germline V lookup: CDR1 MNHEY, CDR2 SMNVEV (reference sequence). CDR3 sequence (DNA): TGTGCCAGTGGGAGGAAGGGGAGAGAATACGAGCAGTACTTC. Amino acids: CASGRKGREYEQYF.

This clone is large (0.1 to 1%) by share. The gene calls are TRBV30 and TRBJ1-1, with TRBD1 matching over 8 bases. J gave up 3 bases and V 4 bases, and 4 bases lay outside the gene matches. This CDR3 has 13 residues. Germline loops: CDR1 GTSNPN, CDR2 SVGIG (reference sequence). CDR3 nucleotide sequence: TGTGCCTGGACCACAGGGGGTGACACTGAAGCTTTCTTT. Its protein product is CAWTTGGDTEAFF.

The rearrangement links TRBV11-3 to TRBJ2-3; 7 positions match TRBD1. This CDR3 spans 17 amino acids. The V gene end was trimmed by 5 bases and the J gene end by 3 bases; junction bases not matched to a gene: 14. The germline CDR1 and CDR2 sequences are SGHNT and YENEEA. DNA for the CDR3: TGTGCCAGCAGCCCGCCTCAACAGGGGCCTTCGACAGATACGCAGTATTTT. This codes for CASSPPQQGPSTDTQYF.

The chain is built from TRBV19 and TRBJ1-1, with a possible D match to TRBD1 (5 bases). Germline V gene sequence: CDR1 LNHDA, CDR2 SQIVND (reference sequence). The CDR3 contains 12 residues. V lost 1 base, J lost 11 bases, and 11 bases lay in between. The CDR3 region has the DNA TGTGCCAGTAGTATAGGCGGGGACGAGGCTTTCTTT. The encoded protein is CASSIGGDEAFF.

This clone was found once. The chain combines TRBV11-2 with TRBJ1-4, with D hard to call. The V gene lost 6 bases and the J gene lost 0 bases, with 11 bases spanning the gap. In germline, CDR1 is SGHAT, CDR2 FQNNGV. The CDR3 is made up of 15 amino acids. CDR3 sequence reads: CASRNPIATNEKLFF. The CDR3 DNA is TGTGCCAGCAGAAACCCCATAGCAACTAATGAAAAACTGTTTTTT.

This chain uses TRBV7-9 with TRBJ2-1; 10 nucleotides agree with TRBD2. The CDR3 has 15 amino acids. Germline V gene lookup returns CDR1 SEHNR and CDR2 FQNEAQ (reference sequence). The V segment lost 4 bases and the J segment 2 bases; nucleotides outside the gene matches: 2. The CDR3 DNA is TGTGCCAGCAGCTCTAGCGGGGGAGCCTACAATGAGCAGTTCTTC. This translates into CASSSSGGAYNEQFF.

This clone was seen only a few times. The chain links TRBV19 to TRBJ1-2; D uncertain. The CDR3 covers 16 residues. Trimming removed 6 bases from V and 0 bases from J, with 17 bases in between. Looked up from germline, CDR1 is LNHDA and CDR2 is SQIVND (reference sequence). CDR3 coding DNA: TGTGCCAGTAGAACCGCATTCAGAGGCCCTAACTATGGCTACACCTTC. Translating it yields CASRTAFRGPNYGYTF.

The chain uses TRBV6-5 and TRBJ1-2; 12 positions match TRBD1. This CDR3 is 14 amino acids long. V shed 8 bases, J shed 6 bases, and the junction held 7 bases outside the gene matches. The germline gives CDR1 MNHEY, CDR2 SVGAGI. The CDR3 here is CASGGQGAWDGYTF. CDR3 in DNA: TGTGCCAGCGGGGGACAGGGGGCGTGGGATGGCTACACCTTC.

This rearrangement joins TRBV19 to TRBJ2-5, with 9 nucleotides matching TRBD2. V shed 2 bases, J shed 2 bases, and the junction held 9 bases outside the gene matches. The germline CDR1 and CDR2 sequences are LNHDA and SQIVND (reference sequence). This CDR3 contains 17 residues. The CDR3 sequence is CASSISAGGKGQETQYF. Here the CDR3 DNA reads TGTGCCAGTAGTATATCAGCGGGAGGAAAGGGTCAAGAGACCCAGTACTTC.

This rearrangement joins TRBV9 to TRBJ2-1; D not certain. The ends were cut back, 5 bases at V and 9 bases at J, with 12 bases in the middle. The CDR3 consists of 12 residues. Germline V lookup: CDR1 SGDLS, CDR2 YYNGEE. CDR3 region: CASSELIGEQFF. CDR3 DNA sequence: TGTGCCAGCAGTGAACTTATCGGTGAGCAGTTCTTC.

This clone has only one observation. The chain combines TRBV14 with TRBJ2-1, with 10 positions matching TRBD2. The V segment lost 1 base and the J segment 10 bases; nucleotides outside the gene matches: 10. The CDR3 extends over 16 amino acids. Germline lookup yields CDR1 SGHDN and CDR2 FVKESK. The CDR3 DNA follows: TGTGCCAGCAGCCAAGGGGGTAGCGGGAGGCCAAGGGAGCAGTTCTTC. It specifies CASSQGGSGRPREQFF.

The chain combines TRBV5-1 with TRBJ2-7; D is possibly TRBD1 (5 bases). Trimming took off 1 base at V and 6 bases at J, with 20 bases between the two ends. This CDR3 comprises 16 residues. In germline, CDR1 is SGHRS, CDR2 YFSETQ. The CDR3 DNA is TGCGCCAGCAGCTTGATGAGGCCAGGGCGAGAAGGCGAGCAGTACTTC. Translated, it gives CASSLMRPGREGEQYF.

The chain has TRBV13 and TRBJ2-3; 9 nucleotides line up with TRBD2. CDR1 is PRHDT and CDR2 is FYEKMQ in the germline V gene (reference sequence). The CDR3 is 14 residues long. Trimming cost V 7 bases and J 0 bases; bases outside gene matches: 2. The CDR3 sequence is CASKLAGSTDTQYF. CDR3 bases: TGTGCCAGCAAACTAGCGGGTAGCACAGATACGCAGTATTTT.

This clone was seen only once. The DNA of the CDR3 is TGTGCCAGCAGTGGGACTAGCGGGACTACCACCGAATCAGATACGCAGTATTTT. It yields the protein CASSGTSGTTTESDTQYF. This chain connects TRBV28 to TRBJ2-3; 13 bases agree with TRBD2. Trimming took 5 bases from V and 4 from J; bases not matched to a gene: 12. The CDR3 consists of 18 residues. The germline gives CDR1 MDHEN, CDR2 SYDVKM.

CDR3 loop: CASSSRYGENSYEQYF. Here the CDR3 DNA reads TGTGCCAGCAGCAGTCGGTATGGTGAAAACTCCTACGAGCAGTACTTC. This sequence joins TRBV11-3 and TRBJ2-7; no reliable D call. With 5 bases removed from V and 0 bases from J, the gap between germline ends came to 17 bases. CDR1 is SGHNT, CDR2 YENEEA, per germline. The length of the CDR3 is 16 residues. Based on the CDR3 plus reference TRBV11-3 and TRBJ2-7, the full variable domain is EAGVVQSPRYKIIEKKQPVAFWCNPISGHNTLYWYLQNLGQGPELLIRYENEEAVDDSQLPKDRFSAERLKGVDSTLKIQPAELGDSAVYLCASSSRYGENSYEQYFGPGTRLTVT.

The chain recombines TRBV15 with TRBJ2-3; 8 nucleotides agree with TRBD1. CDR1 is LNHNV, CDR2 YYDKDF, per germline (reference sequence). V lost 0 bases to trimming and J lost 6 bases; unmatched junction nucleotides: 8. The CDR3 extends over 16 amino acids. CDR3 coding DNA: TGTGCCACCAGCAGAGACCACGTGACAGGGGCCGATACGCAGTATTTT. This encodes CATSRDHVTGADTQYF.

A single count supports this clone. CDR3 loop: CASSLEVSTGGSGYTF. The CDR3 region has the DNA TGTGCCAGCAGCTTGGAAGTTTCGACAGGGGGCAGTGGCTACACCTTC. The chain uses TRBV5-4 and TRBJ1-2; 10 bases align to TRBD1. Germline V CDR1 and CDR2: SGHNT, YYREEE (reference sequence). The CDR3 covers 16 residues. J gave up 7 bases and V 0 bases, and 9 bases lay outside the gene matches. The full variable domain, completed using reference TRBV5-4 and TRBJ1-2, is ETGVTQSPTHLIKTRGQQVTLRCSSQSGHNTVSWYQQALGQGPQFIFQYYREEENGRGNFPPRFSGLQFPNYSSELNVNALELDDSALYLCASSLEVSTGGSGYTFGSGTRLTVV.

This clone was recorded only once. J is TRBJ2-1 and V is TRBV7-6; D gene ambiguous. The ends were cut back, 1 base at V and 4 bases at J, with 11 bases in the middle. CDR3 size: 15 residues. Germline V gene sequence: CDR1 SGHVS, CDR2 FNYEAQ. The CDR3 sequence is CASSLGPRQYNEQFF. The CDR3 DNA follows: TGTGCCAGCAGCTTAGGCCCCCGACAATACAATGAGCAGTTCTTC.

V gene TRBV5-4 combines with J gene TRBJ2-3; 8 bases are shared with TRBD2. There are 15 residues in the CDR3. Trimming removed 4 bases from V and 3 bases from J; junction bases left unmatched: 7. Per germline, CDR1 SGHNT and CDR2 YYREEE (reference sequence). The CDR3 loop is CASSKDPGGTDTQYF. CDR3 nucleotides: TGTGCCAGCAGCAAGGACCCGGGGGGGACAGATACGCAGTATTTT.